This TCR beta chain was identified in a study of blood T cell repertoires in COVID-19. Some clones are missing from TCRdb's copy, which holds only in-frame ones; the method was immunoSEQ multiplex PCR. The table includes a few hundred thousand clones, more than 80% detected once. The CDR3 loop spans 16 amino acids. With 0 bases removed from V and 2 bases from J, the gap between germline ends came to 11 bases. Germline-derived CDR1 and CDR2 are MNHEY and SVGAGI. The Seattle patients joined while their infection was active and were tracked longitudinally afterward. What was sequenced was peripheral blood. The TCR sequence derives from a woman aged 50 to 60 with COVID-19, enrolled during active disease. This chain uses TRBV6-5 with TRBJ1-3; D not resolved. The CDR3 is CASSYSGVSPGNTIYF. CDR3 DNA: TGTGCCAGCAGTTACTCCGGTGTCTCCCCTGGAAACACCATATATTTT.